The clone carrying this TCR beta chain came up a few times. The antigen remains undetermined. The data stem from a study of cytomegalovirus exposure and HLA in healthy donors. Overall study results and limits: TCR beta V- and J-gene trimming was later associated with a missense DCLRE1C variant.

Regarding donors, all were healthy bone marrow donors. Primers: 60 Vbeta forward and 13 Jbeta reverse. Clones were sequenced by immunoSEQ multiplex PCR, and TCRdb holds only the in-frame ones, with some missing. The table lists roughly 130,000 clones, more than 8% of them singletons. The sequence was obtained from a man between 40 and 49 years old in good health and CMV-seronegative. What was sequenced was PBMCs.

For the CDR3, the DNA is TGTGCCAGTAGTACTGGAGGGCTAAATGAAAAACTGTTTTTT. It encodes CASSTGGLNEKLFF. The gene calls are TRBV19 and TRBJ1-4; D remains unclear. Trimming took off 4 bases at V and 5 bases at J, with 11 bases between the two ends. The CDR3 contains 14 residues. In germline, CDR1 is LNHDA, CDR2 SQIVND (reference sequence).